The source of this T cell receptor (beta chain) is a study of blood T cell repertoires in COVID-19. Study-wide background: PBMCs, B-cell-depleted T cells, or T cells provided the cDNA or gDNA that made up the material.

Here immunoSEQ multiplex PCR was the method, and the copy in TCRdb shows in-frame clones only, minus some. The sample has approximately 230,000 clones, roughly 90% seen once. V lost 0 bases and J 3 bases, leaving 15 bases between the germline ends. The CDR3 has 17 amino acids. Germline CDR1 and CDR2: MNHEY and SVGEGT. This chain joins TRBV6-2 or TRBV6-3 and TRBJ1-5; no firm D call. The TCR was taken from a woman aged 25-40 years who had recovered from COVID-19. Sequencing was done on a sample of PBMCs or T cells enriched from blood (not recorded which). CDR3 in amino acids: CASSYSGILASNQPQHF. Here the CDR3 DNA reads TGTGCCAGCAGTTACTCGGGGATCCTAGCTTCCAATCAGCCCCAGCATTTT.